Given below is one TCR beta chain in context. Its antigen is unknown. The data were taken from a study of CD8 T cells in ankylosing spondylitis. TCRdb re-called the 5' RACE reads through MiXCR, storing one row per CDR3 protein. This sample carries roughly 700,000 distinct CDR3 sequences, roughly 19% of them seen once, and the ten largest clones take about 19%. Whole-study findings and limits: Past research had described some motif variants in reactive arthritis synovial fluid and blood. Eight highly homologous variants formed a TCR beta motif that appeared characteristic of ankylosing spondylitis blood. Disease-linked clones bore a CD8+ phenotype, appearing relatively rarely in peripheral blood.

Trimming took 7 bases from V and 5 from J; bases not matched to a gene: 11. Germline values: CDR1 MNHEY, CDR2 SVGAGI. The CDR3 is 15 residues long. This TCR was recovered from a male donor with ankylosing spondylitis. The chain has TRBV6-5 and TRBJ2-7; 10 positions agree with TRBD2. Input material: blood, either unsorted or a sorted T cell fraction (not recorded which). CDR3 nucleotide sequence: TGTGCCAGCATTTCCCCAGCGGGGGGGACGAACGAGCAGTACTTC. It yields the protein CASISPAGGTNEQYF.